What follows is one TCR beta chain and its context. Its antigen is as yet unknown. CDR1 is MNHEY and CDR2 is SMNVEV in the germline V gene (reference sequence). The J segment lost 3 bases and the V segment lost 3 bases, leaving 11 bases of the junction unmatched. This CDR3 is built from 17 residues. The sample belongs to a study of cytomegalovirus exposure and HLA in healthy donors. Study-level results: Researchers reported that a few CMV-associated chains were confirmed in vitro as CMV antigen-specific. Cytomegalovirus association was listed for 164 TCR beta chains.

Here immunoSEQ multiplex PCR was the method, and the copy in TCRdb shows in-frame clones only, minus some. The sample yields tens of thousands of clones, roughly 93% seen once. Sequencing was performed on PBMCs. The sequence derives from a man aged 25 to 40 in good health and CMV-seronegative. The gene calls are TRBV27 and TRBJ2-5, with 9 bases aligning to TRBD2. CDR3 amino acids: CASSFLAGNVAKETQYF. CDR3 DNA: TGTGCCAGCAGTTTCCTAGCGGGAAACGTAGCGAAAGAGACCCAGTACTTC.